This entry is about one TCR beta chain. The germline V gene has CDR1 MNHEY and CDR2 SMNVEV (reference sequence). V gave up 2 bases and J gave up 5 bases; unmatched junction bases: 8. This CDR3 comprises 17 residues. This specimen belongs to a study of T cell repertoires in cytomegalovirus infection. Overall study: CMV infection together with matching HLA type was indicated by public TCR beta signatures.

From the reads, TCRdb called clonotypes with MiXCR, one entry per CDR3 protein. In the table there are a few hundred thousand distinct CDR3 sequences, more than 8% of which are singletons. Sequences were obtained from PBMCs. The receptor was derived from a human donor in good health (CMV status not recorded). Some clones in this sample may be carry-over from other donors' samples. The chain combines TRBV27 with TRBJ2-5, with TRBD2 identical over 13 bases. The CDR3 protein is CASSLTLAGGLGETQYF. The CDR3 DNA reads TGTGCCAGCAGTTTAACACTAGCGGGAGGGCTTGGTGAGACCCAGTACTTC.